Listed below are T cell receptor beta chains from one sample, sequenced in a study of blood T cell repertoires in COVID-19. Using immunoSEQ multiplex PCR, the repertoire was profiled, and TCRdb retains in-frame clones only, with some absent. The repertoire consists of fewer than 50,000 clones, with more than 65% occurring once and the leading ten covering about 60%. The specimen was peripheral blood. The source is a man aged 80 or over with acute or convalescent COVID-19. CDR3s include the opening cysteine and the closing phenylalanine or tryptophan. D genes are given only for firm matches. Not every row has a clone size; where given, it reads once, few, many or a size class.

>TRBD1|TRBJ2-5|few|TRBV5-6
CASSSGTGGFKTQYF
TGTGCCAGCAGCTCCGGGACAGGGGGCTTTAAGACCCAGTACTTC
>TRBD2|TRBJ2-1|.|TRBV7-7
CASSPVSSGRSNEQFF
TGTGCCAGCAGCCCCGTCTCTAGCGGGCGGTCCAATGAGCAGTTCTTC
>.|TRBJ2-4|few|TRBV5-6
CASSLDPGAKNIQYF
TGTGCCAGCAGCTTGGACCCGGGAGCCAAAAACATTCAGTACTTC
>.|TRBJ1-1|.|TRBV7-8
CASSQRVNTEAFF
TGTGCCAGCAGCCAGAGGGTGAACACTGAAGCTTTCTTT
>.|TRBJ2-1|.|TRBV12-3/TRBV12-4
CASSFLSNEQFF
TGTGCCAGCAGTTTCCTTTCTAATGAGCAGTTCTTC
>TRBD1|TRBJ1-5|.|TRBV5-8
CASSLNFRGRWQPQHF
TGTGCCAGCAGCTTGAATTTCAGGGGGCGTTGGCAGCCCCAGCATTTT
>.|TRBJ2-2|.|TRBV30
CAWSIGVNTGELFF
TGTGCCTGGAGTATCGGGGTTAACACCGGGGAGCTGTTTTTT
>.|TRBJ2-3|.|TRBV7-6
CASSLFVDTQYF
TGTGCCAGCAGCTTATTCGTAGATACGCAGTATTTT
>.|TRBJ1-1|few|TRBV11-2
CASSLGQNTEAFF
TGTGCCAGCAGCTTAGGACAGAACACTGAAGCTTTCTTT
>TRBD1|TRBJ2-5|few|TRBV27
CASSPRTGLQETQYF
TGTGCCAGCAGTCCACGGACAGGGCTCCAAGAGACCCAGTACTTC
>.|TRBJ1-1|once|TRBV7-3
CASSLEGNTEAFF
TGTGCCAGCAGCTTAGAGGGGAACACTGAAGCTTTCTTT
>TRBD1|TRBJ1-5|.|TRBV19
CASSPRQGSGQPQHF
TGTGCCAGTAGTCCCCGACAGGGATCAGGTCAGCCCCAGCATTTT
>.|TRBJ1-6|.|TRBV7-9
CASSLYRDNSPLHF
TGTGCCAGCAGCTTATACAGGGATAATTCACCCCTCCACTTT
>.|TRBJ2-5|.|TRBV28
CASSLRQEAYQETQYF
TGTGCCAGCAGTTTACGGCAGGAAGCCTACCAAGAGACCCAGTACTTC
>TRBD2|TRBJ2-1|.|TRBV30
CAWSLPGGWGEQFF
TGTGCCTGGAGTCTCCCGGGAGGATGGGGTGAGCAGTTCTTC
>TRBD1|TRBJ2-5|.|TRBV27
CASRGTGGETQYF
TGTGCCAGCAGGGGGACAGGGGGAGAGACCCAGTACTTC
>TRBD1|TRBJ2-1|.|TRBV10-3
CAISERGQGNNEQFF
TGTGCCATCAGTGAGCGAGGACAGGGGAACAATGAGCAGTTCTTC
>TRBD2|TRBJ2-7|.|TRBV27
CASSLNPGTSRVQYF
TGTGCCAGCAGCCTAAACCCCGGGACTAGCCGCGTGCAGTACTTC
>.|TRBJ1-1|.|TRBV7-8
CASRSGRGFEAFF
TGTGCCAGCAGGTCCGGACGGGGTTTTGAAGCTTTCTTT
>TRBD2|TRBJ2-1|once|TRBV11-2
CASSSRRTSGGLSYNEQFF
TGTGCCAGCAGCTCCCGCCGTACTAGCGGGGGGTTATCCTACAATGAGCAGTTCTTC
>TRBD2|TRBJ2-6|.|TRBV5-1
CASSPPGGLPSGANVLTF
TGCGCCAGCAGCCCCCCGGGAGGGTTACCCTCTGGGGCCAACGTCCTGACTTTC
>.|TRBJ1-5|.|TRBV7-2
CASSLQGNQPQHF
TGTGCCAGCAGCCTCCAGGGAAATCAGCCCCAGCATTTT
>.|TRBJ1-1|many|TRBV13
CASSFTRNTEAFF
TGTGCCAGCAGCTTCACAAGAAACACTGAAGCTTTCTTT
>.|TRBJ1-2|few|TRBV5-1
CASSLVGHANYGYTF
TGCGCCAGCAGCTTGGTGGGACACGCAAACTATGGCTACACCTTC
>.|TRBJ2-2|.|TRBV7-7
CASRYTNTGELFF
TGTGCTAGCAGATATACGAACACCGGGGAGCTGTTTTTT
>.|TRBJ2-7|.|TRBV7-2
CASSPDYRAFQEQYF
TGTGCCAGCAGCCCAGATTACAGGGCCTTTCAAGAGCAGTACTTC
>TRBD1|TRBJ2-1|.|TRBV19
CASSARTGLNEQFF
TGTGCCAGTAGTGCCCGGACAGGGTTGAATGAGCAGTTCTTC
>TRBD2|TRBJ2-3|.|TRBV6-1
CASSEYGGRASDTQYF
TGTGCCAGCAGTGAATATGGGGGGAGGGCCTCAGATACGCAGTATTTT
>TRBD2|TRBJ2-2|few|TRBV6-2/TRBV6-3
CASSSYGGRAAGELFF
TGTGCCAGCAGCTCCTATGGCGGGAGGGCCGCCGGGGAGCTGTTTTTT
>.|TRBJ2-3|.|TRBV28
CASSWIGGRDTQYF
TGTGCCAGCAGTTGGATCGGGGGGCGGGATACGCAGTATTTT
>.|TRBJ2-7|.|TRBV7-2
CASSLTTSSYEQYF
TGTGCCAGCAGCTTAACGACTAGCTCCTACGAGCAGTACTTC
>TRBD2|TRBJ2-5|.|TRBV2
CASRRLAGGEETQYF
TGTGCCAGCCGGAGACTAGCGGGAGGTGAAGAGACCCAGTACTTC
>.|TRBJ1-5|.|TRBV7-8
CASSTDIHQPQHF
TGTGCCAGCAGCACGGACATCCATCAGCCCCAGCATTTT
>.|TRBJ2-7|.|TRBV7-3
CASSLDQVTEQYF
TGTGCCAGCAGCTTAGACCAGGTTACCGAGCAGTACTTC
>.|TRBJ2-2|once|TRBV12-3/TRBV12-4
CATRGAANGELFF
TGTGCCACCAGGGGGGCCGCTAACGGGGAGCTGTTTTTT
>TRBD2|TRBJ2-3|.|TRBV29-1
CSVERGGSGRGDTQYF
TGCAGCGTTGAAAGGGGCGGTAGCGGGAGGGGAGATACGCAGTATTTT
>TRBD2|TRBJ2-1|.|TRBV19
CASTSLAGGNNEQFF
TGTGCCAGTACCTCACTAGCGGGAGGGAACAATGAGCAGTTCTTC
>.|TRBJ2-5|.|TRBV10-2
CASREQGTETQYF
TGCGCCAGCAGAGAACAGGGTACGGAGACCCAGTACTTC
>TRBD1|TRBJ1-1|.|TRBV28
CAIKTGGYTEAFF
TGTGCCATAAAAACAGGGGGGTATACTGAAGCTTTCTTT
>.|TRBJ2-5|.|TRBV3-1/TRBV3-2
CASSQGQGGRIVETQYF
TGTGCCAGCAGCCAAGGACAGGGCGGGAGGATCGTGGAGACCCAGTACTTC
>.|TRBJ2-3|.|TRBV2
CASSEVGGAATDTQYF
TGTGCCAGCAGTGAAGTGGGGGGAGCAGCCACAGATACGCAGTATTTT
>TRBD1|TRBJ2-5|.|TRBV5-1
CASSLVTGGAETQYF
TGCGCCAGCAGCTTGGTTACAGGGGGCGCGGAGACCCAGTACTTC